This T cell receptor beta chain is from a study of T cells in Graves' hyperthyroidism and ophthalmopathy. This clonotype has only a few counts. Antigen specificity is unknown. Germline CDR1 and CDR2: LNHNV and YYDKDF (reference sequence). This CDR3 region has 12 residues. The germline V and J ends were trimmed by 10 bases and 7 bases, with 13 bases remaining between them. Amplification of TCR beta CDR3 regions was performed using RNA transcripts as template. TCR CDR3 regions were first amplified by RT-PCR with HTBI primers. MiXCR, applied by TCRdb to the multiplex PCR reads, yields one record per CDR3 protein. The table lists more than 500,000 distinct CDR3 sequences, around 46% of them singletons. Study-level results: Blood also carried most thyroid clonotypes expanded above 0.001.

The chain employs TRBV15 and TRBJ1-4; a possible D gene is TRBD1 (5 bases). The source of this sequence is an adult woman with Graves' disease, either hyperthyroidism or ophthalmopathy (not recorded which). Sequenced: peripheral blood or thyroid tissue (not recorded which). In DNA form, the CDR3 reads TGTGCCAGCGGCAGGGAAGGTGAAAAACTGTTTTTT. This gives the protein CASGREGEKLFF.